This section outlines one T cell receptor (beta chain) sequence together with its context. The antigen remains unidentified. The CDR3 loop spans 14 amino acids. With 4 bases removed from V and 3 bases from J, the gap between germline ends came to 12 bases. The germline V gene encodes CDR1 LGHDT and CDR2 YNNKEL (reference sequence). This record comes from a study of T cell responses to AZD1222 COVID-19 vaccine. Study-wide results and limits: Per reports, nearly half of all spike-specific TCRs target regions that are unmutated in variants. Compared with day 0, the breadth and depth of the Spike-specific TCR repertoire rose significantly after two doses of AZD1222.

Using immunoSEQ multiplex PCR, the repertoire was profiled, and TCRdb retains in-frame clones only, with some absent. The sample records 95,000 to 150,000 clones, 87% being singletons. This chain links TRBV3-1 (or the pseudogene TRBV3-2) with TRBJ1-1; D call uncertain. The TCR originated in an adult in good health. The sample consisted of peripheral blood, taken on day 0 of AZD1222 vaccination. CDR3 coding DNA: TGTGCCAGCAGCCTGAGATACCCCGACACTGAAGCTTTCTTT. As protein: CASSLRYPDTEAFF.